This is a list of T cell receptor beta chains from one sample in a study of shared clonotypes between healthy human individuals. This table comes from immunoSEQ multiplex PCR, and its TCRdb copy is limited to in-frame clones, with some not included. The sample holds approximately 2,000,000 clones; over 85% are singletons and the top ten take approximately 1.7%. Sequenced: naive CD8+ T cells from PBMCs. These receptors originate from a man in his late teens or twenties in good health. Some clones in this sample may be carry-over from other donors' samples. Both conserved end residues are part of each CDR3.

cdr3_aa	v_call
CASSALGGQPQHF	TRBV9
CASSFDRTMNTEAFF	TRBV28
CASSEGGGQNQPQHF	TRBV9
CASSLIREGNTEAFF	TRBV7-3
CASDRTRDRGRLDGYTF	TRBV28
CASSAWTGGYEQYF	TRBV11-2
CASSFSSGTVSYEQYF	TRBV27
CASSPNSGSLHNEQFF	TRBV4-3
CASSVEDSNNEQFF	TRBV6-1
CASYTTRQGYYGYTF	TRBV27
CASSLGPGAGRKYEQYF	TRBV5-1
CASSSPRSGGYNEQFF	TRBV6-5
CASSVGLPALNEQFF	TRBV9
CASSFLTGFLGGEQYF	TRBV28
CASSLTRRGRNTEAFF	TRBV7-3
CASSLGARPDGYTF	TRBV11-2
CASSTGRELFF	TRBV6-6
CASTPPKTQHF	TRBV10-1
CASSPESSGNTIYF	TRBV5-4
CASSAELAGGGRDEQFF	TRBV9
CASSQVRSGRGTDTQYF	TRBV4-1
CASSFPGYEQYF	TRBV28
CASSSLYSGPNFYEQYF	TRBV28
CASSFLALITYEQYF	TRBV7-2
CASSSQEQETQYF	TRBV13
CASSVGFGSEAFF	TRBV9
CASSSRTEAFF	TRBV28
CASSLEGVIDTQYF	TRBV5-1
CASSPDRGSYNEQFF	TRBV7-7
CASSQDWSRRDTIYF	TRBV14
CASSKTGNEQFF	TRBV4-1
CASSQFMVLNSNSPLHF	TRBV4-3
CASSYQGLDSYEQYF	TRBV27
CASSLDPPGARINIQYF	TRBV4-1
CASGEQETQYF	TRBV28
CASTDSGANVLTF	TRBV7-2
CASSGARAIDTQYF	TRBV7-9
CAWSVILGGKADTQYF	TRBV30
CASRTGTGVRETQYF	TRBV28
CASSQDWTANQPQHF	TRBV4-3
CASSDRDTDTQYF	TRBV9
CASSEIWTGYYNEQFF	TRBV10-1
CASSLGGGVAYEQYF	TRBV27
CASRPLLGPGREPQHF	TRBV27
CASSYYGRTGELFF	TRBV6-5
CASSSTGTNTEAFF	TRBV7-9
CASSPTPIGGLLGYGYTF	TRBV19
CAWSVRGANSNQPQHF	TRBV30
CASTETGLNSPLHF	TRBV19
CASHPGTGGPHEQYF	TRBV10-3
CASSNYAGTRSLREQYF	TRBV27
CASSRIPSSYNEQFF	TRBV11-2
CASSLTGSWETQYF	TRBV7-2
CASSPGTGVNSPLHF	TRBV7-9